This TCR beta chain was retrieved from a study of blood T cell repertoires in COVID-19. About the study: The United States, Italy and Spain supplied acute and convalescent COVID-19 samples. Sample material is recorded as cDNA or gDNA derived from T cells, B-cell-depleted T cells, or PBMCs.

Original processing notes: From reference gene primer amplification, estimates of nucleated cell counts were derived. Clones were sequenced by immunoSEQ multiplex PCR, and TCRdb holds only the in-frame ones, with some missing. D and trimming come from the DNA, and the V and J calls and clone size come from that table. Of 300,000 or so clones in the sample, around 88% were seen once. The trim removed 4 bases at V and 0 bases at J, leaving 5 bases unmatched. The CDR3 runs to 15 residues. The germline gives CDR1 MGHDK, CDR2 SYGVNS. Sequenced material: peripheral blood. V is TRBV25-1 and J is TRBJ2-7; 8 positions match TRBD2. The clonotype was recovered from a woman aged 50 to 60 with acute or convalescent COVID-19. CDR3 sequence reads: CASSAPGGTSYEQYF. Written as DNA, the CDR3 is TGTGCCAGCAGTGCCCCGGGAGGGACCTCCTACGAGCAGTACTTC.